A single sample gave rise to the 10 T cell receptor beta chains below, sequenced in a study of beta chain features in type 1 diabetes. Study-wide findings and caveats: When Type 1 diabetes patients were examined, their TCRB CDR3s proved moderately but significantly shorter in all four CD4+ subsets.

No antigens are known for them. The entirety of the isolated RNA underwent reverse transcription, so expressed TCRB transcripts were sequenced. Sequencing used immunoSEQ multiplex PCR; TCRdb keeps in-frame clones, though not all of them. The repertoire holds roughly 280,000 clones, with approximately 25% as singletons. Material: naive CD4+ T cells from blood. All receptors derive from a woman aged 25 to 39 with type 1 diabetes.

V usage is TRBV19 and J usage is TRBJ2-1, with D perhaps TRBD1 (6 bases). The CDR3 contains 12 residues. CDR1 and CDR2 from the germline V gene are LNHDA and SQIVND (reference sequence). V shed 7 bases and J shed 7 bases, with 11 bases lying between them. CDR3 nucleotides: TGTGCCAGTACCTTCGGGACAAATGAGCAGTTCTTC. This sequence encodes CASTFGTNEQFF. The full variable domain, in which reference TRBV19 and TRBJ2-1 provide the parts outside the CDR3, is DGGITQSPKYLFRKEGQNVTLSCEQNLNHDAMYWYRQDPGQGLRLIYYSQIVNDFQKGDIAEGYSVSREKKESFPLTVTSAQKNPTAFYLCASTFGTNEQFFGPGTRLTVL.

The chain recombines TRBV12-5 with TRBJ2-1; 11 bases align to TRBD2. V shed 0 bases and J 9 bases; nucleotides not matched to a gene: 7. Per germline, CDR1 LGHNT and CDR2 FRNRAP. The CDR3 has 16 residues. In nucleotides, the CDR3 is TGTGCTAGTGGTTTGGTACTGGCTAGCGGGAGGCCTGAGCAGTTCTTC. Its protein is CASGLVLASGRPEQFF.

V is TRBV5-1 and J is TRBJ1-4; weak D call: TRBD1 (5 bases). Trimming took off 5 bases at V and 7 bases at J, with 12 bases between the two ends. Germline V gives CDR1 SGHRS, CDR2 YFSETQ. The CDR3 is 13 amino acids. CDR3: CASREGEGEKLFF. The CDR3 region has the DNA TGCGCCAGCAGGGAAGGGGAGGGTGAAAAACTGTTTTTT.

As for this clone: Other DNA sequences in this sample translate to the same CDR3. The chain recombines TRBV7-9 with TRBJ2-7, with D uncertain. CDR1 and CDR2 (germline): SEHNR, FQNEAQ (reference sequence). CDR3 length: 11 residues. V shed 4 bases and J shed 3 bases, with 4 bases lying between them. In DNA, the CDR3 is TGTGCCAGCAGCTCCCGCTACGAGCAGTACTTC. Translated: CASSSRYEQYF.

J is TRBJ2-5 and V is TRBV5-1; no reliable D call. The CDR3 length is 12 residues. Germline CDR1 reads SGHRS; CDR2 reads YFSETQ. Trimming removed 6 bases at V and 1 base at J, with 7 bases between. This CDR3 is CASNKFQETQYF. The CDR3 coding sequence is TGCGCCAGCAACAAGTTCCAAGAGACCCAGTACTTC.

The chain couples TRBV2 to TRBJ2-5; 7 positions agree with TRBD2. With V trimmed by 6 bases and J by 3 bases, 10 bases remained unmatched. The CDR3 is 15 amino acids. Germline CDR1 reads SNHLY; CDR2 reads FYNNEI. CDR3 DNA sequence: TGTGCCAGCAGGACTACGACCGGGACTAAAGAGACCCAGTACTTC. Protein sequence: CASRTTTGTKETQYF.

The chain couples TRBV7-9 to TRBJ2-7; 7 bases map to TRBD2. In germline, CDR1 is SEHNR, CDR2 FQNEAQ (reference sequence). The CDR3 covers 14 residues. The ends lost 3 bases at V and 2 bases at J; junction bases unmatched: 4. The CDR3 protein is CASSLSGMTYEQYF. In DNA, the CDR3 is TGTGCCAGCAGCTTGAGCGGGATGACCTACGAGCAGTACTTC.

This chain links TRBV9 with TRBJ2-1; tentatively, D is TRBD2 (6 bases). Germline assignment: CDR1 SGDLS and CDR2 YYNGEE. V shed 2 bases and J shed 3 bases, with 12 bases lying between them. This CDR3 has 15 residues. The CDR3 DNA reads as TGTGCCAGCAGCGTGAGAACGGGAGACTACAATGAGCAGTTCTTC. Its protein is CASSVRTGDYNEQFF. The variable domain in full, with the rest retrieved from reference TRBV9 and TRBJ2-1, is DSGVTQTPKHLITATGQRVTLRCSPRSGDLSVYWYQQSLDQGLQFLIQYYNGEERAKGNILERFSAQQFPDLHSELNLSSLELGDSALYFCASSVRTGDYNEQFFGPGTRLTVL.

This clone was counted a few times. The chain joins TRBV30 to TRBJ2-1; 9 nucleotides match TRBD2. The CDR3 spans 16 residues. The ends lost 0 bases at V and 2 bases at J; junction bases unmatched: 5. Germline CDR1 reads GTSNPN; CDR2 reads SVGIG (reference sequence). The CDR3, as DNA: TGTGCCTGGAGTGTACGATCTAGCGGGACCTACAATGAGCAGTTCTTC. It codes for CAWSVRSSGTYNEQFF.

V gene TRBV5-4 combines with J gene TRBJ2-3; D is perhaps TRBD1 (6 bases). The CDR3 runs to 15 residues. Germline V lookup: CDR1 SGHNT, CDR2 YYREEE (reference sequence). V lost 4 bases and J lost 2, with 14 bases in between. This CDR3 is CASSPPGDNTDTQYF. The CDR3 DNA sequence: TGTGCCAGCAGCCCGCCAGGGGACAACACAGATACGCAGTATTTT.